Sequencing of this TCR beta chain was carried out in a study of T cells in tuberculosis listed by TCRdb under 2018. For context, the study as a whole: To characterize T cells specific for the mycobacterial lipid antigen glucose monomycolate (GMM), the study used CD1B tetramers together with high-throughput TCR immunosequencing.

PBMC were thawed, rested overnight, stained with a GMM-loaded CD1B tetramer, a Live/Dead dye and anti-CD3, and then sorted on a FACS Aria II. The CD1B tetramers were loaded with C32 glucose monomycolate that had been purified from Rhodococcus equi. Before cryopreservation, the PBMC used for tetramer sorting had been depleted of CD14-expressing monocytes as part of a separate study. From each donor, around 96,000 tetramer-negative cells were sorted and were analyzed alongside the tetramer-positive cells. Antigen-specific T cells were sorted from four healthy South African adults using GMM-loaded CD1B tetramers. Because TCR-alpha and TCR-beta chains were sequenced unpaired, no chain pairing information was available. The immunoSEQ multiplex PCR assay was used to generate TCR libraries, with TCR-beta and/or TCR-alpha/delta assays applied to each sample. The amplified TCR libraries were sequenced on the Illumina high-throughput platform. The authors processed their data as follows. Clustering and dimensionality reduction relied on pairwise TCRdist distances among GMM-specific receptors from T cells that were either sorted ex vivo or expanded in vitro. Sequence motifs, defined by gene usage and CDR3 content, were tested for enrichment in tetramer-positive compared with tetramer-negative populations. As stored in TCRdb, this immuneACCESS dataset retains in-frame rearrangements with V and J assigned. A fraction of the clones does not appear; measured against another copy, unresolved V genes explain less than half of the discrepancy, and the remainder lacks a known reason. From that table come the V and J calls and clone size; the DNA was used to work out D and trimming. Across this sample there are 85,000 to 100,000 clones, with under 95% seen only once. Around 2% of the sample comes from the top ten.

Overall results and qualifications from the work: T cells binding the CD1B-GMM tetramer with low affinity may have been missed by the stringent sort gate.

The CDR3 starts with the cysteine, ends with the phenylalanine, and has 16 residues. The retained sequence is limited to the CDR3, 48 bases, with the frame set at the first base. Cut back by 5 bases and 1 base, the V and J ends lie 17 bases apart. Via the germline V gene, CDR1 is SGHTA and CDR2 FQGTGA. Note on this clone: Per-base quality was not reported, and no clone a single base away is much larger than it.

The sequencing sample was made of CD1b-GMM tetramer-negative cells sorted from PBMCs. The label giving this sample's cell subset or site can be read as: T cells not binding CD1B-GMM tetramer, sorted from same donor. The origin of this receptor is an adult woman with latent tuberculosis. The sequence links TRBV7-3 to TRBJ1-1; the D gene remains uncertain. The nucleotide sequence is TGTGCCAGCAGCCCACCGCGGGTTCTGTCGAACACTGAAGCTTTCTTT. It translates to CASSPPRVLSNTEAFF. The full variable domain, completed from the reference TRBV7-3 and TRBJ1-1 proteins outside the CDR3, reads GAGVSQTPSNKVTEKGKYVELRCDPISGHTALYWYRQSLGQGPEFLIYFQGTGAADDSGLPNDRFFAVRPEGSVSTLKIQRTERGDSAVYLCASSPPRVLSNTEAFFGQGTRLTVV.